These 18 T cell receptor beta chains were sequenced from one sample in a study of T cells in Graves' hyperthyroidism and ophthalmopathy. Using RNA transcripts as the source, TCR beta CDR3 regions were amplified. Primed by the HTBI set, a first-round RT-PCR was run on the TCR CDR3. A single record per CDR3 protein comes from TCRdb applying MiXCR to the multiplex PCR reads. The profile covers hundreds of thousands of distinct CDR3 sequences, with approximately 14% appearing a single time and 10% taken by the ten largest. Sequenced: blood. The source is a woman between 18 and 29 years old with Graves' hyperthyroidism.

J is TRBJ1-4 and V is TRBV9; 8 nucleotides agree with TRBD1. J was trimmed by 8 bases and V by 3 bases; bases with no gene match: 12. CDR3 size: 16 residues. CDR1 and CDR2 from the germline V gene are SGDLS and YYNGEE. The CDR3 region is CASSGGQGRQTEKLFF. The CDR3 region has the DNA TGTGCCAGCAGCGGCGGACAGGGAAGACAAACCGAAAAACTGTTTTTT.

This clonotype was recorded many times. J is TRBJ2-7 and V is TRBV20-1; 8 bases are a match to TRBD2. Trimming at V came to 3 bases and at J to 5 bases, leaving 15 bases not matched to a gene. Germline V CDR1 and CDR2: DFQATT, SNEGSKA (reference sequence). The CDR3 spans 16 residues. CDR3 residues: CSARKARSGRVHEQYF. In DNA form, the CDR3 reads TGCAGTGCTAGGAAGGCCAGAAGCGGGAGAGTACACGAGCAGTACTTC.

As for this clonotype: A much larger clone lies a single base off, so this may be a read error. The CDR3 does not end in the conserved phenylalanine or tryptophan, so this is likely a read error. V gene TRBV6-2 or TRBV6-3 combines with J gene TRBJ2-7; no definite D call. The CDR3 sequence is 14 residues long. Per the germline V gene, CDR1 is MNHEY and CDR2 is SVGEGT. Trimming left V 4 bases short and J 1 base short, with 11 bases between. The DNA for the CDR3 is TGTGCCAGCAGTTCGGCCGTCCGGTCCTACGAGCAGTACCTC. This encodes CASSSAVRSYEQYL.

In its sample, this clonotype was seen a few times. The J gene is TRBJ2-7, the V gene TRBV4-1, with 8 bases that match TRBD2. With V trimmed by 4 bases and J by 2 bases, 7 bases remained unmatched. From germline, CDR1 is MGHRA and CDR2 YSYEKL. The length of the CDR3 is 15 residues. The CDR3 sequence is CASSPSTSVTYEQYF. The CDR3, as DNA: TGCGCCAGCAGCCCATCGACTAGCGTAACCTACGAGCAGTACTTC.

This clonotype was detected a few times. The J gene is TRBJ1-2, the V gene TRBV18, with a possible D match to TRBD1 (6 bases). This CDR3 has 14 residues. V was pared by 4 bases and J by 8 bases, with 17 bases between. Germline CDR1 KGHSH, CDR2 LQKENI. The CDR3 is CASSLSPGDRGYTF. As DNA, the CDR3 is TGTGCCAGCTCACTGTCTCCAGGGGATCGGGGCTACACCTTC. Drawing the rest from reference TRBV18 and TRBJ1-2, the complete variable domain is NAGVMQNPRHLVRRRGQEARLRCSPMKGHSHVYWYRQLPEEGLKFMVYLQKENIIDESGMPKERFSAEFPKEGPSILRIQQVVRGDSAAYFCASSLSPGDRGYTFGSGTRLTVV.

At least ten counts were recorded for this clonotype. J is TRBJ1-2 and V is TRBV11-2; a weak D match, TRBD1 (5 bases). V was shortened by 1 base and J by 6 bases, with 12 bases between the two germline ends. The germline CDR1 and CDR2 sequences are SGHAT and FQNNGV. This CDR3 has 14 amino acids. In DNA form, the CDR3 reads TGTGCCAGCAGCTTAGGCCCTGGGACTAATGGCTACACCTTC. Its protein is CASSLGPGTNGYTF.

CDR3 sequence (DNA): TGTGCCAGCAGCGTAGGGGACACCCGGAGGGATACGCAGTATTTT. Its translation is CASSVGDTRRDTQYF. V and J are TRBV9 and TRBJ2-3; D possibly corresponds to TRBD1 (6 bases). V shed 0 bases and J shed 6 bases, with 14 bases lying between them. Germline V CDR1 and CDR2: SGDLS, YYNGEE. The CDR3 loop spans 15 amino acids.

This clonotype has a handful of counts. This chain links TRBV20-1 with TRBJ2-3; possible D gene TRBD2, 6 bases. The CDR3 is made up of 15 amino acids. CDR1 DFQATT and CDR2 SNEGSKA come from the germline V gene (reference sequence). The V end lost 6 bases, the J end lost 3 bases, and 19 bases lay between the germline ends. CDR3 DNA sequence: TGCAGTGCGCCACCGGGACTTGGGGCAACAGATACGCAGTATTTT. Translated: CSAPPGLGATDTQYF.

The V call is TRBV6-1, the J call TRBJ2-7; no clear D gene. The germline gives CDR1 MNHNS, CDR2 SASEGT. V was shortened by 10 bases and J by 0 bases, with 10 bases between the two germline ends. CDR3 size: 12 residues. The CDR3 sequence is CATSRTSYEQYF. CDR3 nucleotides: TGTGCCACCTCCCGGACCTCCTACGAGCAGTACTTC.

This clonotype was recorded at least ten times. The rearrangement links TRBV7-8 to TRBJ2-1, with 8 positions matching TRBD1. This CDR3 region has 15 residues. Germline lookup yields CDR1 SGHVS and CDR2 FQNEAQ. After removal of 5 bases from V and 6 bases from J, the junction contained 9 bases not matched to a gene. CDR3 nucleotides: TGTGCCAGCAGCACCGGACAGGGAGAGGTCAATGAGCAGTTCTTC. Translation gives CASSTGQGEVNEQFF. Based on the CDR3 plus reference TRBV7-8 and TRBJ2-1, the full variable domain is GAGVSQSPRYKVAKRGQDVALRCDPISGHVSLFWYQQALGQGPEFLTYFQNEAQLDKSGLPSDRFFAERPEGSVSTLKIQRTQQEDSAVYLCASSTGQGEVNEQFFGPGTRLTVL.

This clonotype has a handful of counts. The rearrangement joins TRBV11-1 to TRBJ2-1; 9 bases agree with TRBD2. Germline V gene sequence: CDR1 SGHAT, CDR2 FQDESV (reference sequence). The CDR3 totals 16 residues. V trimming: 1 base; J trimming: 7 bases; junction bases outside the gene matches: 8. The CDR3 DNA reads as TGTGCCAGCAGCTTAGGCGTCCTAGCGGGATTAAATGAGCAGTTCTTC. Amino acid sequence: CASSLGVLAGLNEQFF.

The genes are TRBV7-9 and TRBJ1-1; D gene ambiguous. Germline V CDR1 and CDR2: SEHNR, FQNEAQ (reference sequence). Deletions cut 5 bases from V and 1 base from J, with 17 bases between. This CDR3 is 16 amino acids long. As DNA, the CDR3 is TGTGCCAGCAGCCGGCACATGGGGTTGGGGAACACTGAAGCTTTCTTT. This encodes CASSRHMGLGNTEAFF. The full variable domain, in which reference TRBV7-9 and TRBJ1-1 provide the parts outside the CDR3, is DTGVSQNPRHKITKRGQNVTFRCDPISEHNRLYWYRQTLGQGPEFLTYFQNEAQLEKSRLLSDRFSAERPKGSFSTLEIQRTEQGDSAMYLCASSRHMGLGNTEAFFGQGTRLTVV.

The chain combines TRBV7-6 with TRBJ1-5; D possibly corresponds to TRBD1 (5 bases). The CDR3 sequence is 14 residues long. V lost 5 bases to trimming and J lost 2 bases, with 10 bases between them. CDR1 SGHVS and CDR2 FNYEAQ come from the germline V gene. CDR3: CASSRGDGNQPQHF. CDR3 nucleotides: TGTGCCAGCAGCAGGGGAGACGGCAATCAGCCCCAGCATTTT. The full variable domain, completed using reference TRBV7-6 and TRBJ1-5, is GAGVSQSPRYKVTKRGQDVALRCDPISGHVSLYWYRQALGQGPEFLTYFNYEAQQDKSGLPNDRFSAERPEGSISTLTIQRTEQRDSAMYRCASSRGDGNQPQHFGDGTRLSIL.

This clonotype turned up a few times. The chain uses TRBV9 and TRBJ1-4; possible D gene TRBD1, 5 bases. The CDR3 consists of 15 residues. Germline loops: CDR1 SGDLS, CDR2 YYNGEE. V was cut by 0 bases and J by 3 bases, with 9 bases left in between. CDR3 region: CASSVGGTSNEKLFF. The DNA for the CDR3 is TGTGCCAGCAGCGTAGGTGGGACGTCTAATGAAAAACTGTTTTTT.

The rearrangement uses TRBV19 and TRBJ1-5; 7 nucleotides align to TRBD1. This CDR3 has 17 residues. CDR1 and CDR2 (germline): LNHDA, SQIVND (reference sequence). With V trimmed by 5 bases and J by 2 bases, 12 bases remained unmatched. The DNA of the CDR3 is TGTGCCAGTAGTTTGAGCCGTGTAGGGGGCGGCAATCAGCCCCAGCATTTT. Residues: CASSLSRVGGGNQPQHF.

This clonotype has at least ten counts. This chain connects TRBV13 to TRBJ1-4; D is uncertain. CDR1 is PRHDT, CDR2 FYEKMQ, per germline (reference sequence). Trimming left V 3 bases short and J 8 bases short, with 13 bases between. This CDR3 is 14 amino acids long. The CDR3 sequence: CASSFYTGGEKLFF. The CDR3 DNA reads TGTGCCAGCAGCTTTTACACGGGAGGGGAAAAACTGTTTTTT.

This clonotype was recorded a few times. The chain joins TRBV29-1 to TRBJ1-2, with unresolved D. Germline V CDR1 and CDR2: SQVTM, ANQGSEA. The CDR3 runs to 13 residues. V lost 5 bases and J lost 0, with 10 bases in between. In DNA form, the CDR3 reads TGCAGCGTTTTGCCACAAGCTAACTATGGCTACACCTTC. As protein: CSVLPQANYGYTF.

The V call is TRBV4-1, the J call TRBJ2-5, with D possibly matching TRBD2 (5 bases). V lost 0 bases and J 2 bases, leaving 10 bases between the germline ends. The CDR3 is 15 amino acids. Germline assignment: CDR1 MGHRA and CDR2 YSYEKL. The CDR3: CASSQDRGHQETQYF. The DNA for the CDR3 is TGCGCCAGCAGCCAAGATCGGGGTCATCAAGAGACCCAGTACTTC.